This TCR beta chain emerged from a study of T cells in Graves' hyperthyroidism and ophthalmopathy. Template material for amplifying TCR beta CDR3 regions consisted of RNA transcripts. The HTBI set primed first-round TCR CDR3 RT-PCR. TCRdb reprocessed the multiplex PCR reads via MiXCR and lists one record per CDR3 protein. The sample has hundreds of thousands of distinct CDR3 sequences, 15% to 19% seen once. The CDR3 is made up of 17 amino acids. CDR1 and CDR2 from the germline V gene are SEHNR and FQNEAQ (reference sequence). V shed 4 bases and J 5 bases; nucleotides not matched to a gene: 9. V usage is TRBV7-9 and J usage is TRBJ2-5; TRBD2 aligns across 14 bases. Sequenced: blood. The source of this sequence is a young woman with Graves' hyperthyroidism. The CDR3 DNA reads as TGTGCCAGCAGCTCCGGACTAGCGGGGGGCCGATCGGAGACCCAGTACTTC. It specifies CASSSGLAGGRSETQYF.